This T cell receptor (beta chain) appears in the sequencing data of a study of early T cells in non-severe SARS-CoV-2 infection. This clonotype was counted many times. J lost 0 bases, V lost 5 bases, and 6 bases had no gene match. The CDR3 extends over 15 amino acids. Germline V gene lookup returns CDR1 SEHNR and CDR2 FQNEAQ (reference sequence). Molecules of cDNA were individually given unique molecular identifiers that were attached to them. Each CDR3 protein gets one entry after TCRdb re-called the 5' RACE reads with MiXCR. The sample has some 66,000 distinct CDR3 sequences; 8% to 9.5% are singletons.

The TCR originated in an adult who was a healthcare worker with PCR-confirmed SARS-CoV-2 infection or an uninfected control (not recorded which). J is TRBJ2-7 and V is TRBV7-9; 8 bases line up with TRBD2. Sequencing was done on a sample of whole blood. The CDR3 protein is CASSVWREASYEQYF. The CDR3 region has the DNA TGTGCCAGCAGCGTCTGGCGGGAGGCCTCCTACGAGCAGTACTTC.